This TCR beta chain was documented in a study of T cells in Graves' hyperthyroidism and ophthalmopathy. On the basis of clinical symptoms, serum thyroxine and TRAb, thyroid ultrasound and orbital computed tomography, diagnoses were made. Concerning this clonotype itself: Its antigen remains unknown.

Germline CDR1 SQVTM, CDR2 ANQGSEA. This CDR3 is built from 12 residues. Study-wide findings and caveats: The blood repertoire included most of the expanded thyroid clonotypes above 0.001.

RNA transcripts provided the source from which TCR beta CDR3 regions were amplified. Carried out on the TCR CDR3, a first-round RT-PCR used the HTBI primer set. Using its own MiXCR run on the multiplex PCR reads, TCRdb lists one record per CDR3 protein. The sample records approximately 510,000 distinct CDR3 sequences, 40% to 55% being singletons. The origin of this receptor is an adult woman with Graves' disease, either hyperthyroidism or ophthalmopathy (not recorded which). The chain couples TRBV29-1 to TRBJ1-2; no firm D call. Sequenced: peripheral blood or thyroid tissue (not recorded which). CDR3 in DNA: TGCAGGGACCGGAGGTCTTTGGACGCGTACACCTTC. Protein sequence: CRDRRSLDAYTF.